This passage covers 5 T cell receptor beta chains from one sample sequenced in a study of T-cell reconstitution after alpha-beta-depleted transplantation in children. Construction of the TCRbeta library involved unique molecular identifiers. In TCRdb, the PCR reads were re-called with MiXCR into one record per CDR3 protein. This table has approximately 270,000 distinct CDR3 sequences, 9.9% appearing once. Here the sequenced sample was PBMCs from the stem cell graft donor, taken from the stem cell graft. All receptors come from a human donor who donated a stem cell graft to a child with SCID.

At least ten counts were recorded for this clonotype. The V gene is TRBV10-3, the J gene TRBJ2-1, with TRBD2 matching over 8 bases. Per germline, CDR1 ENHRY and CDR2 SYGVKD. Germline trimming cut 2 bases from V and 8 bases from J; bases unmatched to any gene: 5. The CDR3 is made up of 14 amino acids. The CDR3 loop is CAISERSGGYEQFF. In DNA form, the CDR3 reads TGTGCCATCAGTGAGAGGAGCGGGGGATATGAGCAGTTCTTC.

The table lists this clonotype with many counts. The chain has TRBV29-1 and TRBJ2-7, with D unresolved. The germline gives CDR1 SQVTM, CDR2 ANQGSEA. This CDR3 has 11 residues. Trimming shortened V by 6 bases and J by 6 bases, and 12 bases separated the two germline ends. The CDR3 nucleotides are TGCAGCGTCGGCGAAGTTTGCGAGCAGTACTTC. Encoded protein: CSVGEVCEQYF.

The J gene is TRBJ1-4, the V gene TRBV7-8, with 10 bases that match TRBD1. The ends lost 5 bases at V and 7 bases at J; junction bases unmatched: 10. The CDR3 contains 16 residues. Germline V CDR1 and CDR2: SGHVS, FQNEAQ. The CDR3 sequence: CASSQGQGGVFEKLFF. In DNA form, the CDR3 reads TGTGCCAGCAGCCAAGGACAGGGGGGCGTTTTTGAAAAACTGTTTTTT.

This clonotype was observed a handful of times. As DNA, the CDR3 is TGCAGTGCCTCTAGCGGGAGCACAGATACGCAGTATTTT. Protein: CSASSGSTDTQYF. The V and J genes are TRBV20-1 and TRBJ2-3, with 8 bases aligning to TRBD2. Germline assignment: CDR1 DFQATT and CDR2 SNEGSKA (reference sequence). Trimming removed 6 bases from V and 0 bases from J; junction bases left unmatched: 2. CDR3 length: 13 residues.

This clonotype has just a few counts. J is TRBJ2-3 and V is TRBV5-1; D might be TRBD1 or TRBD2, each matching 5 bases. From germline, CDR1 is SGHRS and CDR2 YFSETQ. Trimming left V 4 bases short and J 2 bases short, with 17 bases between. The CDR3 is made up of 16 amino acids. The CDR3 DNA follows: TGCGCCAGCAGCCTGGCCCGGGACCCGAACACAGATACGCAGTATTTT. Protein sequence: CASSLARDPNTDTQYF. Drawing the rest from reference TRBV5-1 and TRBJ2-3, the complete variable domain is KAGVTQTPRYLIKTRGQQVTLSCSPISGHRSVSWYQQTPGQGLQFLFEYFSETQRNKGNFPGRFSGRQFSNSRSEMNVSTLELGDSALYLCASSLARDPNTDTQYFGPGTRLTVL.